These 21 T cell receptor beta chains were sequenced from one sample in a study of technical replicates of blood from a few donors. Libraries were prepared by immunoSEQ multiplex PCR; TCRdb keeps only in-frame clonotypes and omits some of them. The table records roughly 80,000 clones, around 89% of them present only once. The sequenced material came from T cells isolated from PBMCs. The receptors derive from a human donor in good health.

This chain uses TRBV5-1 with TRBJ2-3; possible D gene TRBD2, 5 bases. V lost 3 bases and J 7 bases, leaving 9 bases between the germline ends. The CDR3 runs 12 residues. Germline CDR1 and CDR2: SGHRS and YFSETQ. The CDR3 DNA is TGCGCCAGCAGCTCTAGCCCTAATACGCAGTATTTT. Its translation is CASSSSPNTQYF.

The chain links TRBV5-6 to TRBJ1-5; 11 bases agree with TRBD1. Germline values: CDR1 SGHDT, CDR2 YYEEEE. V lost 4 bases to trimming and J lost 3 bases; unmatched junction nucleotides: 6. The CDR3 has 16 residues. The CDR3 here is CASSTGQGAYNQPQHF. CDR3 in DNA: TGTGCCAGCAGCACCGGACAGGGGGCTTACAATCAGCCCCAGCATTTT. Full variable domain (missing parts from reference TRBV5-6 and TRBJ1-5): DAGVTQSPTHLIKTRGQQVTLRCSPKSGHDTVSWYQQALGQGPQFIFQYYEEEERQRGNFPDRFSGHQFPNYSSELNVNALLLGDSALYLCASSTGQGAYNQPQHFGDGTRLSIL.

The chain has TRBV7-3 and TRBJ1-2, with a tentative D call TRBD1 (6 bases). V was pared by 5 bases and J by 2 bases, with 12 bases between. Germline V gives CDR1 SGHTA, CDR2 FQGTGA. The CDR3 is 14 residues long. The CDR3 DNA reads as TGTGCCAGCAGCCCAACCGGGACAAACTATGGCTACACCTTC. Protein: CASSPTGTNYGYTF. Full variable domain (outside the CDR3, taken from reference TRBV7-3 and TRBJ1-2): GAGVSQTPSNKVTEKGKYVELRCDPISGHTALYWYRQSLGQGPEFLIYFQGTGAADDSGLPNDRFFAVRPEGSVSTLKIQRTERGDSAVYLCASSPTGTNYGYTFGSGTRLTVV.

The V and J genes are TRBV5-1 and TRBJ2-7; 10 bases map to TRBD1. The V gene's germline CDR1 is SGHRS and CDR2 YFSETQ. V lost 4 bases to trimming and J lost 5 bases; unmatched junction nucleotides: 6. The CDR3 has 14 residues. As DNA, the CDR3 is TGCGCCAGCAGCGGCCGGGACAGGGGCCACGAGCAGTACTTC. Its translation: CASSGRDRGHEQYF.

J is TRBJ1-1 and V is TRBV29-1; 9 positions agree with TRBD1. The CDR3 is made up of 16 amino acids. Germline V gene lookup returns CDR1 SQVTM and CDR2 ANQGSEA. The trim removed 5 bases at V and 0 bases at J, leaving 10 bases unmatched. CDR3 residues: CSVPGTGRTVNTEAFF. DNA for the CDR3: TGCAGCGTTCCCGGGACAGGGAGGACGGTGAACACTGAAGCTTTCTTT. Combining the CDR3 with reference TRBV29-1 and TRBJ1-1 gives the whole variable domain SAVISQKPSRDICQRGTSLTIQCQVDSQVTMMFWYRQQPGQSLTLIATANQGSEATYESGFVIDKFPISRPNLTFSTLTVSNMSPEDSSIYLCSVPGTGRTVNTEAFFGQGTRLTVV.

This rearrangement joins TRBV19 to TRBJ1-5; TRBD1 matches at 9 bases. V shed 5 bases, J shed 6 bases, and the junction held 5 bases outside the gene matches. Germline V gives CDR1 LNHDA, CDR2 SQIVND (reference sequence). This CDR3 has 14 residues. Here the CDR3 reads CASSPGTGTQPQHF. The CDR3 DNA follows: TGTGCCAGTAGTCCGGGGACAGGGACTCAGCCCCAGCATTTT.

This clone occurred once. The chain carries TRBV2 and TRBJ2-1; the D is unclear. Trimming removed 5 bases from V and 4 bases from J, with 9 bases in between. The CDR3 totals 13 residues. Germline lookup yields CDR1 SNHLY and CDR2 FYNNEI. In DNA, the CDR3 is TGTGCCAGCAGTTTGGCCGAATACAATGAGCAGTTCTTC. It codes for CASSLAEYNEQFF.

The chain combines TRBV28 with TRBJ1-4; perhaps TRBD1 as D (5 bases). Deletions cut 6 bases from V and 0 bases from J, with 17 bases between. Germline CDR1 and CDR2: MDHEN and SYDVKM. The CDR3 sequence is 17 residues long. CDR3 residues: CASSYLDSTSTNEKLFF. The CDR3 DNA reads as TGTGCCAGCAGCTATCTTGACAGCACCTCAACTAATGAAAAACTGTTTTTT.

J is TRBJ2-2 and V is TRBV6-5; D is possibly TRBD1 (6 bases). Germline V gene sequence: CDR1 MNHEY, CDR2 SVGAGI. This CDR3 contains 13 residues. The V end lost 9 bases, the J end lost 4 bases, and 12 bases lay between the germline ends. CDR3 in DNA: TGTGCCAGACTCAGGGGTTCCACCGGGGAGCTGTTTTTT. Its translation: CARLRGSTGELFF.

V gene TRBV27 combines with J gene TRBJ1-2; possibly TRBD1 for D (6 bases). The CDR3 has 11 residues. The germline gives CDR1 MNHEY, CDR2 SMNVEV (reference sequence). Deletions cut 2 bases from V and 9 bases from J, with 7 bases between. The CDR3 DNA is TGTGCCAGCAGTTTACAGGGGCGCTACACCTTC. Encoded protein: CASSLQGRYTF.

This clone showed up just a few times. The genes are TRBV29-1 and TRBJ2-1; 11 nucleotides agree with TRBD2. This CDR3 contains 15 residues. With V trimmed by 1 base and J by 6 bases, 5 bases remained unmatched. Germline values: CDR1 SQVTM, CDR2 ANQGSEA. CDR3 protein: CSVEGTSGPINEQFF. In nucleotides, the CDR3 is TGCAGCGTTGAAGGGACTAGCGGGCCAATCAATGAGCAGTTCTTC.

The chain is built from TRBV4-3 and TRBJ2-3; 10 bases match TRBD2. The CDR3 sequence is 16 residues long. The V segment lost 0 bases and the J segment 5 bases; nucleotides outside the gene matches: 5. CDR1 and CDR2 from the germline V gene are LGHNA and YSLEER. CDR3 in amino acids: CASSQEASGSGDTQYF. For the CDR3, the DNA is TGCGCCAGCAGCCAAGAAGCTAGCGGGAGTGGAGATACGCAGTATTTT.

V and J are TRBV30 and TRBJ1-3, with a possible D match to TRBD1 (5 bases). CDR1 is GTSNPN and CDR2 is SVGIG in the germline V gene (reference sequence). This CDR3 contains 12 residues. V dropped 1 base and J dropped 4 bases, with 5 bases sitting between them. The CDR3 loop is CAWSGQGNTIYF. For the CDR3, the DNA is TGTGCCTGGAGTGGACAGGGAAACACCATATATTTT.

The chain recombines TRBV7-2 with TRBJ1-5, with 9 bases lining up with TRBD1. Germline V gene lookup returns CDR1 SGHTA and CDR2 FQGNSA. V shed 5 bases and J 5 bases; nucleotides not matched to a gene: 10. The length of the CDR3 is 16 residues. CDR3 bases: TGTGCCAGCAGCCCCCACAGGGGACAGGGAGATCAGCCCCAGCATTTT. It codes for CASSPHRGQGDQPQHF.

This chain joins TRBV6-1 and TRBJ2-7, with D unresolved. CDR1 and CDR2 (germline): MNHNS, SASEGT. With 3 bases removed from V and 0 bases from J, the gap between germline ends came to 9 bases. This CDR3 spans 14 amino acids. CDR3 loop: CASSDVLSSYEQYF. As DNA, the CDR3 is TGTGCCAGCAGTGATGTTTTGAGCTCCTACGAGCAGTACTTC.

The J gene is TRBJ1-3, the V gene TRBV6-5; 8 bases are a match to TRBD1. With 8 bases clipped from V and 3 bases from J, the junction kept 9 bases outside the gene matches. Germline V gene lookup returns CDR1 MNHEY and CDR2 SVGAGI. The length of the CDR3 is 15 residues. CDR3 sequence: CASYRRTGSGNTIYF. As DNA, the CDR3 is TGTGCCAGCTACAGACGGACAGGGAGTGGAAACACCATATATTTT.

The genes are TRBV7-3 and TRBJ2-2, with TRBD2 matching over 7 bases. Looked up from germline, CDR1 is SGHTA and CDR2 is FQGTGA. The CDR3 loop spans 15 amino acids. V was clipped by 7 bases and J by 2 bases; unmatched bases: 7. CDR3 sequence (DNA): TGTGCCAGCACCATGGGGGGGGGTAACACCGGGGAGCTGTTTTTT. Protein product: CASTMGGGNTGELFF. The full variable domain, in which reference TRBV7-3 and TRBJ2-2 provide the parts outside the CDR3, is GAGVSQTPSNKVTEKGKYVELRCDPISGHTALYWYRQSLGQGPEFLIYFQGTGAADDSGLPNDRFFAVRPEGSVSTLKIQRTERGDSAVYLCASTMGGGNTGELFFGEGSRLTVL.

The chain joins TRBV10-3 to TRBJ2-7; D ambiguous. Germline lookup yields CDR1 ENHRY and CDR2 SYGVKD. This CDR3 is 12 amino acids long. V lost 0 bases to trimming and J lost 4 bases, with 4 bases between them. CDR3 DNA sequence: TGTGCCATCAGTGAGTCCGGGTACGAGCAGTACTTC. Protein sequence: CAISESGYEQYF.

The CDR3 DNA reads as TGTGCCTGGGAATTAGCGCTCTCCTACAATGAGCAGTTCTTC. As protein: CAWELALSYNEQFF. V usage is TRBV30 and J usage is TRBJ2-1, with a weak D call TRBD2 (5 bases). Per germline, CDR1 GTSNPN and CDR2 SVGIG (reference sequence). CDR3 length: 14 amino acids. V was trimmed by 5 bases and J by 0 bases, leaving 11 bases between them.

In this sample, this clone turned up once. The chain has TRBV19 and TRBJ1-2; D might be TRBD1 (5 bases). The CDR3 extends over 15 amino acids. The V gene lost 2 bases and the J gene lost 8 bases, with 18 bases spanning the gap. CDR1 and CDR2 from the germline V gene are LNHDA and SQIVND (reference sequence). The CDR3: CASSISGVPQRGYTF. CDR3 DNA sequence: TGTGCCAGTAGTATATCGGGGGTCCCTCAGCGAGGCTACACCTTC.

J is TRBJ2-7 and V is TRBV2; tentatively, D is TRBD2 (6 bases). Germline V gene lookup returns CDR1 SNHLY and CDR2 FYNNEI. Between the trimmed V and J ends, which lost 7 bases and 1 base, there was a span of 14 bases. The CDR3 has 14 residues. The CDR3 DNA follows: TGTGCCAGCACCCCAAGCGGGCGGTCCTACGAGCAGTACTTC. Its protein product is CASTPSGRSYEQYF.